A single sample gave rise to the 5 T cell receptor beta chains below, sequenced in a study of T cell responses to AZD1222 COVID-19 vaccine. Sequencing used immunoSEQ multiplex PCR; TCRdb keeps in-frame clones, though not all of them. The sample includes around 99,000 clones, roughly 90% of them seen just once. The sample consisted of peripheral blood, taken on day 0 of AZD1222 vaccination. All receptors derive from an adult in good health.

V is TRBV7-6 and J is TRBJ2-1; D uncertain. Trimming pared 1 base from V and 8 bases from J, leaving 15 bases between. The CDR3 consists of 15 residues. Germline CDR1 is SGHVS and CDR2 is FNYEAQ. Here the CDR3 reads CASSLGQPPSDEQFF. CDR3 nucleotides: TGTGCCAGCAGCTTAGGGCAGCCACCTTCCGATGAGCAGTTCTTC.

The chain has TRBV20-1 and TRBJ1-3; D possibly corresponds to TRBD1 (5 bases). In germline, CDR1 is DFQATT, CDR2 SNEGSKA (reference sequence). V was cut by 3 bases and J by 4 bases, with 22 bases left in between. This CDR3 has 17 amino acids. CDR3 sequence: CSASWKPGVTAGNTIYF. The CDR3 DNA sequence: TGCAGTGCTAGTTGGAAACCGGGGGTCACGGCGGGAAACACCATATATTTT.

The chain combines TRBV28 with TRBJ1-5; D is unclear. Per the germline V gene, CDR1 is MDHEN and CDR2 is SYDVKM. Trimming took off 7 bases at V and 6 bases at J, with 13 bases between the two ends. The CDR3 has 13 residues. The chain's CDR3 is CASTEGWSQPQHF. DNA for the CDR3: TGTGCCAGCACAGAGGGTTGGAGTCAGCCCCAGCATTTT.

The chain combines TRBV7-7 with TRBJ2-1; TRBD1 is a possible D gene (6 bases). Germline loops: CDR1 SSHAT, CDR2 FNYEAQ (reference sequence). The CDR3 sequence is 13 residues long. Trimming took 5 bases from V and 4 from J, leaving 9 bases between them. DNA of the CDR3: TGTGCCAGCAGCCTCGGACAGTACAATGAGCAGTTCTTC. It codes for CASSLGQYNEQFF. Filled out from reference TRBV7-7 and TRBJ2-1, the complete variable domain reads GAGVSQSPRYKVTKRGQDVTLRCDPISSHATLYWYQQALGQGPEFLTYFNYEAQPDKSGLPSDRFSAERPEGSISTLTIQRTEQRDSAMYRCASSLGQYNEQFFGPGTRLTVL.

This clone showed up just once. This chain joins TRBV29-1 and TRBJ1-1, with D uncertain. The CDR3 extends over 13 amino acids. The V and J ends lost 3 bases and 4 bases respectively, with 12 bases between them. Per the germline V gene, CDR1 is SQVTM and CDR2 is ANQGSEA. The CDR3, as DNA: TGCAGCGTTGATCCGGGTTTGAGCACTGAAGCTTTCTTT. Translating gives CSVDPGLSTEAFF.